The 5 T cell receptor beta chains given below trace back to one sample, sequenced in a study of CD8 T cells in ankylosing spondylitis. Regarding the study as a whole: Apparently characteristic of ankylosing spondylitis blood was a TCR beta motif (under ten highly homologous variants).

Their recognized antigens are unknown. From the 5' RACE reads, TCRdb called clonotypes with MiXCR, one entry per CDR3 protein. This table has approximately 500,000 distinct CDR3 sequences, about 13% appearing once. Source material: blood, either unsorted or a sorted T cell fraction (not recorded which). Receptors were obtained from a male donor with ankylosing spondylitis.

The chain is built from TRBV4-1 and TRBJ1-2; 7 bases are a match to TRBD1. V was pared by 4 bases and J by 4 bases, with 9 bases of the junction left unmatched. The germline V gene encodes CDR1 MGHRA and CDR2 YSYEKL. CDR3 length: 15 residues. The CDR3 DNA reads TGCGCCAGCAGCCGCCTGACAGGGAGGGGCTATGGCTACACCTTC. This sequence encodes CASSRLTGRGYGYTF.

A few counts support this clonotype. The rearrangement uses TRBV10-1 and TRBJ2-1; 11 positions match TRBD2. The CDR3 loop spans 15 amino acids. Trimming removed 2 bases from V and 13 bases from J; junction bases left unmatched: 10. The germline V gene has CDR1 WNHNN and CDR2 SYGVQD (reference sequence). As DNA, the CDR3 is TGCGCCAGCAGTGAGCTATTAGCGGGAGGGCCATCTCAGTTCTTC. This sequence encodes CASSELLAGGPSQFF.

In its sample, this clonotype was seen many times. The genes are TRBV12-3 or TRBV12-4 and TRBJ2-1; the D gene could be TRBD1 or TRBD2 (6 bases each). V lost 11 bases and J 6 bases, leaving 17 bases between the germline ends. There are 13 residues in the CDR3. The CDR3 sequence: CASGGGFGNEQFF. The CDR3 DNA is TGTGCCTCCGGAGGGGGATTTGGCAATGAGCAGTTCTTC.

V is TRBV20-1 and J is TRBJ1-2; 8 bases map to TRBD1. Germline V CDR1 and CDR2: DFQATT, SNEGSKA (reference sequence). The J segment lost 8 bases and the V segment lost 3 bases, leaving 11 bases of the junction unmatched. This CDR3 contains 14 residues. The CDR3 is CSARGQAGWGGYTF. CDR3 DNA sequence: TGCAGTGCTAGGGGACAGGCCGGTTGGGGGGGCTACACCTTC.

The sample holds a few counts of this clonotype. The rearrangement links TRBV7-9 to TRBJ2-2; TRBD2 matches at 7 bases. Trimming cost V 5 bases and J 0 bases; bases outside gene matches: 6. Germline CDR1 reads SEHNR; CDR2 reads FQNEAQ (reference sequence). CDR3 length: 16 residues. DNA for the CDR3: TGTGCCAGCAGCCCTGGGGACTACTCGAACACCGGGGAGCTGTTTTTT. Protein product: CASSPGDYSNTGELFF.